A single T cell receptor (beta chain) is shown here with its context. Its antigen specificity is not known. No base-level quality is on record; no much larger clone is a single base apart. This sample was taken from a study of cytomegalovirus exposure and HLA in healthy donors (dated by TCRdb to about 2017). Notes on the research overall: According to an earlier analysis of 587 of the donors, about 180 million T cells yielded roughly 100 million unique TCR beta sequences and about 300 Gb of sequence data. Typing coverage varied by locus: about 620-630 donors for A, B, C, DRB1 and DQB1; some 520 for DQA1; 606 for DPA1; some 470 for DPB1. Among some 400 genotyped donors of the cohort, an average of 235,054 unique TCR beta nucleotide sequences were sequenced per donor, about a sixth of them non-productive. All discovery cohort repertoires had been generated on a single sequencing platform. Around 320 gigabases of sequencing data and tens of millions of unique TCR sequences were included in an early release covering roughly 600 HLA-typed donors. The genetic ancestry cluster associated with self-reported Caucasian donors included 80% to 90% of the 398 genotyped donors. HLA typing included class I and class II loci at four-digit resolution. Donor age, sex, ethnicity and CMV serostatus were compiled alongside the repertoire data. To predict cytomegalovirus infection status, the study combined high-throughput TCR immunosequencing, statistical association of individual TCRs with disease status, and machine learning. Along with the roughly 610-subject first cohort, a separate validation cohort of over a hundred different subjects was used. Using immunosequencing, the study profiled T cell repertoires from some 670 subjects and related those repertoires to cytomegalovirus serostatus. Rather than drawing on any new phenotypic data, the later analysis identified candidate immune exposures from TCR beta sequences and the way those sequences occurred across donors. A later analysis re-examined previously published TCR beta repertoires from roughly 720 donors and added high-resolution HLA genotyping to investigate patterns of TCR occurrence. Several DR-DQ haplotypes were treated as single units for association and clustering because of strong linkage in the cohort. The study aimed to test whether signatures of past pathogen exposure could be identified by cataloging public T cell receptors. In a later genetic analysis, genome-wide SNP genotypes for about 55% of the 666 donors were used, and that subset was treated as a discovery cohort. An earlier analysis of several hundred of the donors applied high-throughput TCR beta sequencing to assess whether each TCR beta V gene segment acted as functional or pseudogenic. Points the paper makes about the study in general: In a later analysis, several top co-occurrence clusters were reported to appear linked to parvovirus B19, influenza, CMV and Epstein-Barr virus. Some IMGT-functional V segments, including TRBV6-2 and TRBV6-3, could not be told apart with the 87-base-pair reads, so those segments were excluded. A later analysis found that HLA-associated TCR beta chains were more clonally expanded and had lower generation probabilities than equally common non-associated chains. Linkage disequilibrium might explain the correlated functional status among segregating V segments, but an unknown experimental factor could not be excluded. The only immune exposure information available for the cohort was CMV serostatus. Because counts were too low, roughly 17 rarely observed V segments, including chromosome 9 orphons, were left out of the earlier analysis of a few hundred of the donors. Broadly in line with IMGT annotations, most TCR beta V segments showed up in productive rearrangements about 87% or about 30% of the time in an earlier analysis of 450 to 600 of the donors. In both the original and validation cohorts, the classifier was reported to diagnose cytomegalovirus status with high specificity and sensitivity. Roughly uniform sequencing depth across donors was assumed in presence/absence analyses, although this assumption may not hold. The sequencing pipeline was judged likely to have produced a cluster of highly shared sequence variants as a technical artifact. Strong co-occurrence of HLA alleles, especially DR and DQ, made assigning TCR associations to individual alleles difficult. The authors suggested that the approach could potentially be extended to other disease states and immunological phenotypes. In a later analysis, TCR association rates were found to vary across HLA loci, with the most associated TCRs seen for DRB1 alleles and the fewest for HLA-C alleles. The study gave a list of more than 150 TCR beta chains associated with cytomegalovirus. According to a later genetic analysis, donors in an Asian-associated ancestry cluster had fewer N-insertions in productive TCRs than the approximately 690-donor mean. A later analysis associated 15,000 to 20,000 TCR beta sequences with specific HLA alleles at a false discovery rate of 0.05. According to a later analysis, most CMV-associated TCR beta chains appeared to be HLA-restricted, and the HLA associations seemed to be driven largely by CMV exposure. HLA typing was unavailable for some donors at each locus, so association tests used only the typed subset. A further reported finding was that TCR beta sequences accurately predicted the HLA-A and HLA-B alleles for most subjects in the first cohort. Most TCR sequences were seen in very few donors, while some public TCRs were found in many individuals. A later genetic analysis associated a missense DCLRE1C variant with V-gene and J-gene trimming of TCR beta chains, and an independent cohort replicated the association. A few of the identified cytomegalovirus-associated TCR beta chains were confirmed in vitro to be specific for cytomegalovirus antigens. In this cohort, only TCR beta chains were sequenced, and detectable features were limited by the absence of alpha or paired-chain data.

The cohort was made up of 500 to 800 healthy bone marrow donors. At the time of sampling, every cohort member was nominally healthy, though immune exposures that went unrecorded were likely present. The donor tested CMV seropositive and was one of the 289 seropositive cohort members. A peripheral blood sample was collected from each donor, and TCR beta sequencing was performed on peripheral blood mononuclear cells. The Qiagen DNeasy Blood Extraction Kit was used to extract genomic DNA from the blood cell samples. For CDR1 and CDR2, the germline V gene lists SGHTA and FQGNSA. Cut back by 5 bases and 6 bases, the V and J ends lie 11 bases apart. Its CDR3 holds 12 amino acids, cysteine through phenylalanine. CDR3 DNA is the only sequence kept; it has 36 bases, read in frame from the first base. The library was prepared using the immunoSEQ multiplex PCR assay. A mixture of 60 forward primers for TCR Vbeta segments and 13 reverse primers for TCR Jbeta segments was used in the multiplex PCR. A multiplex PCR assay on genomic DNA amplified the CDR3 region of rearranged TCR beta genes. The Illumina HiSeq System was used to sequence the amplified TCR beta libraries as 87-base-pair reads. As for the authors' bioinformatics: In a later analysis, tens of millions of unique TCR beta chains were counted across the 650 to 750 repertoires, and around 11 million of these chains were shared by at least two donors. Raw reads were error-corrected and collapsed into unique sequences with a nearest-neighbor algorithm that merged closely related sequences to remove PCR and sequencing errors. Alignment of CDR3 sequences to IMGT reference sequences was used to assign V, D and J gene segments. Each retained sequence needed at least a six-nucleotide match to both a V gene segment and a J gene segment. A rearrangement was called productive if the CDR3 had no stop codons and remained in frame with V and J, and every other rearrangement was called non-productive. Following IMGT convention, CDR3 was defined as the stretch from the second conserved V-encoded cysteine to the conserved J-encoded phenylalanine. In an earlier analysis of some 550 of the donors, sequences lacking an unambiguous match to a single V gene segment were excluded. In an earlier analysis of around 600 of the donors, V segments were called functional above 56.7% productive rearrangements and were called segregating when the between-donor standard deviation exceeded 5%. A statistical classification framework was built for diagnosing cytomegalovirus status from the catalog of TCR beta chain sequences. A later analysis assigned V and J genes by comparing TCR nucleotide sequences with IMGT/GENE-DB human TR gene sequences. Using the TCRdist pipeline, a later analysis assigned CDR3 sequences along with most-parsimonious VDJ recombination scenarios. A later analysis defined each TCR beta chain by its CDR3 amino acid sequence plus V-gene family, and excluded reads lacking a unique V-gene family. A later analysis removed several hundred highly shared, low-generation-probability nucleotide sequences to deal with suspected cross-contamination and a sequencing artifact. In a later analysis, a clonal expansion index was calculated for each public chain from normalized within-repertoire ranks of inferred template counts. A later analysis computed generation probabilities with a VDJ recombination model fitted to out-of-frame rearrangements, and checked the results against IGoR. In a later analysis, hypergeometric tests were used to score TCR-TCR, TCR-HLA and TCR-CMV co-occurrence, with a repertoire-size bias correction applied to TCR pairs. False discovery rates were estimated in a later analysis by permuting HLA or CMV assignments 20 times. In a later analysis, co-occurring TCRs were grouped using DBSCAN, and TCRdist sequence similarity was added for clustering within HLA-allele-positive subsets. For co-occurrence clustering, repertoires with fewer than 30,000 or more than 120,000 public chains were excluded, along with roughly 5 repertoires with anomalous nucleotide sharing. TCRdb provides this immuneACCESS table in a form limited to in-frame rearrangements. Some clones are lacking; in checked studies, under half of them reflect an unresolved V gene, and why the rest are absent is not known. From that table come the V and J calls and clone size; the DNA was used to work out D and trimming. The sample contains 150,000 to 200,000 clones, approximately 72% of them found a single time. The ten largest make up about 7% of the sample.

Sequencing used PBMCs. The sequence was obtained from a man aged 40-55 years in good health and CMV-seropositive. The chain is encoded by TRBV7-2 joined to TRBJ2-7; a tentative D call is TRBD1 (6 bases match). The sequence in DNA is TGTGCCAGCAGCCTGAAAGGGGGCGAGCAGTACTTC. This translates into CASSLKGGEQYF. The entire variable domain, with the stretches around the CDR3 drawn from the reference TRBV7-2 and TRBJ2-7 proteins, is GAGVSQSPSNKVTEKGKDVELRCDPISGHTALYWYRQSLGQGLEFLIYFQGNSAPDKSGLPSDRFSAERTGGSVSTLTIQRTQQEDSAVYLCASSLKGGEQYFGPGTRLTVT.